Following are 11 T cell receptor beta chains from one sample sequenced in a study of tumor-infiltrating lymphocytes in primary liver carcinoma. Each 20-30 mg portion of unsorted bulk tissue served as the source for co-extraction of RNA and DNA. Total RNA amounting to around 530 ng was the source from which TCR beta cDNA was made with a constant-region primer. Three-round nested multiplex PCR performed with slightly modified ARM-PCR produced the TCR beta libraries. Each of the first two PCR rounds ran nine to ten cycles with TRBV1-TRBV30 forward and C-beta reverse primers. TCRdb used MiXCR to reprocess the multiplex PCR reads, holding one entry per CDR3 protein. The repertoire holds approximately 120,000 distinct CDR3 sequences, with around 64% as singletons. Material: liver tumor tissue from sampling region 3. As for subset: tumor region T3, left-lateral pole. Receptors were obtained from a woman aged 55-69 years with primary liver carcinoma and hepatitis B virus infection.

The chain employs TRBV12-3 or TRBV12-4 and TRBJ2-1; TRBD2 matches at 11 bases. Trimming at V came to 6 bases and at J to 4 bases, leaving 14 bases not matched to a gene. The CDR3 length is 18 residues. Here the CDR3 DNA reads TGTGCCAGCAGCCTCGTGACTAGCGGGATTACTGAGTACAATGAGCAGTTCTTC. Encoded protein: CASSLVTSGITEYNEQFF.

This clonotype has just one count. Sequence at one end of the junction differs from germline and may be a read error. The CDR3 region is CSVVFGASGIEEQYF. The CDR3 coding sequence is TGTAGCGTTGTCTTTGGGGCTAGCGGGATAGAAGAGCAGTACTTC. The chain combines TRBV29-1 with TRBJ2-7, with TRBD2 matching 9 bases. The CDR3 totals 15 residues. The V gene's germline CDR1 is SQVTM and CDR2 ANQGSEA.

The V gene is TRBV28, the J gene TRBJ2-5; TRBD2 might be the D (6 bases). Germline-derived CDR1 and CDR2 are MDHEN and SYDVKM. Trimming cost V 11 bases and J 7 bases, with 20 bases left between them. The CDR3 is 13 amino acids. CDR3: CAANPGERGTQYF. DNA of the CDR3: TGTGCCGCAAACCCGGGGGAGAGAGGGACCCAGTACTTC.

For this clonotype: One junction end does not reproduce the germline sequence, and a read error may be involved. The chain joins TRBV29-1 to TRBJ1-1, with a weak D call TRBD1 (6 bases). This CDR3 region has 12 residues. CDR1 SQVTM and CDR2 ANQGSEA come from the germline V gene. The CDR3 DNA is TGCAGTGTTGCTGGGGGGCGGACTGAAGCTTTCTTT. Encoded protein: CSVAGGRTEAFF.

As for this clonotype: A read error may explain this, as a much larger clone is one base away. This sequence joins TRBV14 and TRBJ2-2, with D possibly matching TRBD2 (5 bases). The length of the CDR3 is 14 residues. Germline V gives CDR1 SGHDN, CDR2 FVKESK. The DNA of the CDR3 is TGTGCCAGCAGCCGACGTGGGAACACCGGGAAGCTGTTTTTT. Translated: CASSRRGNTGKLFF.

Note on this clonotype: A much larger clonotype is one base distant, so this may be a read error. J is TRBJ1-2 and V is TRBV30, with D unresolved. Germline CDR1 reads GTSNPN; CDR2 reads SVGIG (reference sequence). Trimming cost V 2 bases and J 6 bases, with 22 bases left between them. The CDR3 is 16 residues long. CDR3 in DNA: TGTGCCTGGAGTCTTTGGTGGGCCCTTAACCCTCATGGCTACACCTTC. Its translation: CAWSLWWALNPHGYTF. The complete variable domain, with remaining parts taken from reference TRBV30 and TRBJ1-2, reads SQTIHQWPATLVQPVGSPLSLECTVEGTSNPNLYWYRQAAGRGLQLLFYSVGIGQISSEVPQNLSASRPQDRQFILSSKKLLLSDSGFYLCAWSLWWALNPHGYTFGSGTRLTVV.

About this clonotype: Sequence at one end of the junction differs from germline and may be a read error. The rearrangement uses TRBV4-1 and TRBJ2-2; D remains unclear. From germline, CDR1 is MGHRA and CDR2 YSYEKL. This CDR3 contains 17 residues. The CDR3 region is CASSQLGLVSGAGELFF. The CDR3, as DNA: TGCGCCAGTAGCCAATTGGGCCTTGTAAGTGGGGCCGGGGAGCTGTTTTTT.

The V gene is TRBV12-3 or TRBV12-4, the J gene TRBJ2-7; D unresolved. V shed 5 bases and J shed 1 base, with 12 bases lying between them. The CDR3 loop spans 14 amino acids. CDR3 sequence (DNA): TGTGCCAGCAGTCTCGCGTCTACTTCCTACGAGCAGTACTTC. Its translation is CASSLASTSYEQYF.

Notes on this clonotype: A read error may be the cause here, since a much bigger clone is one base away. The genes are TRBV6-5 and TRBJ2-7; 7 bases are shared with TRBD2. CDR1 is MNHEY and CDR2 is SVGAGI in the germline V gene. This CDR3 spans 14 amino acids. CDR3 nucleotides: TGTGCCGGCAGCGCCCCGGGAGAAGCGGGGGAGCAGTACTTC. Protein product: CAGSAPGEAGEQYF.

J is TRBJ1-5 and V is TRBV28; D remains ambiguous. The CDR3 has 15 residues. The V end was cut by 7 bases, the J end by 1 base, with 14 bases between. Looked up from germline, CDR1 is MDHEN and CDR2 is SYDVKM. The CDR3 DNA sequence: TGTGCCAGCAATAATCGAGCACCAAGCAATCAGCCCCAGCATTTT. Protein sequence: CASNNRAPSNQPQHF.

Regarding this clonotype: Germline is not matched at one junction end, which may reflect a read error. V gene TRBV4-1 combines with J gene TRBJ2-5; D is uncertain. CDR1 is MGHRA, CDR2 YSYEKL, per germline. CDR3 length equals 14 residues. DNA of the CDR3: TGCGTCAGCAGCCAAACTCTGAACCAAGGGACCCAGTACTTC. Protein product: CVSSQTLNQGTQYF.